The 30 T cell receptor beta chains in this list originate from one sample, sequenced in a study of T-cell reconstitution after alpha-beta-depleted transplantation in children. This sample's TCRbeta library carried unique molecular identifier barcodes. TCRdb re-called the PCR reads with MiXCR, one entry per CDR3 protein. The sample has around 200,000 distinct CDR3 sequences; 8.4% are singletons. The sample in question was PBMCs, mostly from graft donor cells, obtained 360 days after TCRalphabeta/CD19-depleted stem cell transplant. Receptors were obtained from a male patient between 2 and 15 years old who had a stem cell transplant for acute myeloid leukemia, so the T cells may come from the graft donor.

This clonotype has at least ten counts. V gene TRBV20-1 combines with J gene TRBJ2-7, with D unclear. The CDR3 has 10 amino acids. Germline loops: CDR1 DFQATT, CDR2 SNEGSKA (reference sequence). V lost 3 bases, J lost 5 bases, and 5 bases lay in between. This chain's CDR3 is CSASINEQYF. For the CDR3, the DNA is TGCAGTGCTAGTATAAACGAGCAGTACTTC.

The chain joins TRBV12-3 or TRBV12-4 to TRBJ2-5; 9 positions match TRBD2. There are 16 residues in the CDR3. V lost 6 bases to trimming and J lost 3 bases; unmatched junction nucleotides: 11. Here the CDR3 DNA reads TGTGCCAGCAGCCCGCCTCGGGGACTAGCAGAAGAGACCCAGTACTTC. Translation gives CASSPPRGLAEETQYF.

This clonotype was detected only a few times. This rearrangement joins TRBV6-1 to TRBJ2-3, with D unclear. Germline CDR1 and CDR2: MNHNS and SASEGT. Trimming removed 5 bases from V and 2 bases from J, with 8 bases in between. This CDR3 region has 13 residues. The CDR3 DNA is TGTGCCAGCAGTCTGCGGTACACAGATACGCAGTATTTT. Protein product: CASSLRYTDTQYF.

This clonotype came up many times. The chain's CDR3 is CATSDFRDGTDTQYF. The DNA for the CDR3 is TGTGCCACCAGTGATTTTAGGGACGGGACAGATACGCAGTATTTT. V and J are TRBV24-1 and TRBJ2-3; D could derive from TRBD1 or TRBD2 (5 bases each). The germline CDR1 and CDR2 sequences are KGHDR and SFDVKD. There are 15 residues in the CDR3. The germline V and J ends were trimmed by 1 base and 3 bases, with 10 bases remaining between them.

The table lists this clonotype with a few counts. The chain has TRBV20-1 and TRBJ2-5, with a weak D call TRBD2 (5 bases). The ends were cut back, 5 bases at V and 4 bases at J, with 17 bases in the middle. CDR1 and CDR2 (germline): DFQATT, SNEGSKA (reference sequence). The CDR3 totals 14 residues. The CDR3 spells CSAPTLETPETQYF. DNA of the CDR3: TGCAGTGCTCCTACACTAGAAACTCCAGAGACCCAGTACTTC.

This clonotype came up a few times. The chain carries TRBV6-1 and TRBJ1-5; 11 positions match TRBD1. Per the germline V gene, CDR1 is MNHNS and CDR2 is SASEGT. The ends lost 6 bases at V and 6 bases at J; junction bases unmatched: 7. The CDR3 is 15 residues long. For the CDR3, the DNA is TGTGCCAGCAGCGGAGGACAGGGGGCTTTTCAGCCCCAGCATTTT. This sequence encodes CASSGGQGAFQPQHF.

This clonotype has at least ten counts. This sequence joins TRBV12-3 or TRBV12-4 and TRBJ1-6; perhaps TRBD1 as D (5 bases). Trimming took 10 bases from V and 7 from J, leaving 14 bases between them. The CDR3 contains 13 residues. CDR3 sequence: CATGLGRNSPLHF. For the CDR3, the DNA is TGTGCCACAGGGTTAGGCCGAAATTCACCCCTCCACTTT.

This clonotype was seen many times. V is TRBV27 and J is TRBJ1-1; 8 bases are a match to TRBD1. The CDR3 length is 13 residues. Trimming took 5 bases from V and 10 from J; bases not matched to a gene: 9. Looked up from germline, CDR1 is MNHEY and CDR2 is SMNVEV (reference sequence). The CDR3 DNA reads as TGTGCCAGCAGTCCCGGACAGGGAGGGGTAGCTTTCTTT. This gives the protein CASSPGQGGVAFF.

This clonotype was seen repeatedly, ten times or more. The CDR3 DNA reads as TGTGCCAGCTCACCATACCGAGCTACTGGGGAGCTGTTTTTT. It is translated as CASSPYRATGELFF. The chain has TRBV18 and TRBJ2-2; D gene ambiguous. Germline lookup yields CDR1 KGHSH and CDR2 LQKENI. Trimming stripped 2 bases from V and 8 bases from J, with 12 bases between. The CDR3 loop spans 14 amino acids.

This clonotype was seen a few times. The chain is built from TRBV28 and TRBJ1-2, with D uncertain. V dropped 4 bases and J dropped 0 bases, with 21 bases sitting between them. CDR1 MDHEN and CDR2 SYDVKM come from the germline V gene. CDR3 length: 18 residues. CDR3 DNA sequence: TGTGCCAGCAGTTCACTTGGGCACCATACAGCCGCTAACTATGGCTACACCTTC. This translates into CASSSLGHHTAANYGYTF.

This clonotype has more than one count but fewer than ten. The CDR3, as DNA: TGCAGTGCTGGGGGCGACAGGGAGTTACGACAAGAGACCCAGTACTTC. Residues: CSAGGDRELRQETQYF. The chain couples TRBV20-1 to TRBJ2-5, with 7 bases matching TRBD1. CDR3 length: 16 amino acids. The junction had 14 bases not matched to a gene; V was cut back by 5 bases and J by 2 bases. Germline CDR1 is DFQATT and CDR2 is SNEGSKA (reference sequence).

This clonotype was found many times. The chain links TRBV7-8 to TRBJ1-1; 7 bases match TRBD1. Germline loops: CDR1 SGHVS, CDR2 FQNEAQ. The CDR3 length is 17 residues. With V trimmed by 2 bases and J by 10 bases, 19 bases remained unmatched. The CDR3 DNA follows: TGTGCCAGCAGCTTATCCCACAGGACAGGACTTAGTCGTGGAGCTTTCTTT. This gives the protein CASSLSHRTGLSRGAFF.

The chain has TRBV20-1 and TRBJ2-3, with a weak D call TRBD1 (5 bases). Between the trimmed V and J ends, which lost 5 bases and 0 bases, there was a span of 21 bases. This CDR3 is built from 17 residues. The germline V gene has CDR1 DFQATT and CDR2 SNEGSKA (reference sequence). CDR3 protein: CSADLTNAGASTDTQYF. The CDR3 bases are TGCAGTGCTGACCTGACCAATGCTGGGGCGAGCACAGATACGCAGTATTTT.

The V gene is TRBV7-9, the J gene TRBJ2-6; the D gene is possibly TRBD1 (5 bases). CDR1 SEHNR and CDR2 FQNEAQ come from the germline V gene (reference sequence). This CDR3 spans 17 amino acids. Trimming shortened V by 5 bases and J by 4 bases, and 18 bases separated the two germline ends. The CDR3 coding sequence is TGTGCCAGCAGCGTAGAGCTGAACAGGCCCGGGGCCAACGTCCTGACTTTC. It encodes CASSVELNRPGANVLTF.

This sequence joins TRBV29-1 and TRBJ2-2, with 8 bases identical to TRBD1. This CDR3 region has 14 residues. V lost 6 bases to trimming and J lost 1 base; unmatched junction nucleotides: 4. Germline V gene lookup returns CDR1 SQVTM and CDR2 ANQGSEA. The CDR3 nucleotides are TGCAGCGTCCTCAGGGGGCTGAACACCGGGGAGCTGTTTTTT. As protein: CSVLRGLNTGELFF.

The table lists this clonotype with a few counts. CDR3 in amino acids: CASSYHGLADYEQYF. For the CDR3, the DNA is TGTGCCAGCAGTTACCACGGACTAGCCGACTACGAGCAGTACTTC. The chain couples TRBV6-5 to TRBJ2-7; 8 positions agree with TRBD2. V was pared by 2 bases and J by 3 bases, with 6 bases of the junction left unmatched. This CDR3 contains 15 residues. Germline V gene data show CDR1 as MNHEY and CDR2 as SVGAGI.

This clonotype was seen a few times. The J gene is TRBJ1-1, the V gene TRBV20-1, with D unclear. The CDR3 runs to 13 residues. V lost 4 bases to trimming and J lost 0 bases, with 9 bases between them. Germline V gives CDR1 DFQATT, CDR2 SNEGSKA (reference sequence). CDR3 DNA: TGCAGTGCTAAATGGGGTTTGAACACTGAAGCTTTCTTT. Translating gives CSAKWGLNTEAFF.

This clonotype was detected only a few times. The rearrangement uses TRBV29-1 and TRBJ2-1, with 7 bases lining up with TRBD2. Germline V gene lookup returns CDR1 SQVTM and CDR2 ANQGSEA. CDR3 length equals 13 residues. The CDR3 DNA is TGCACCCTCTCCGCGGGGGCCTACAATGAGCAGTTCTTC. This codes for CTLSAGAYNEQFF.

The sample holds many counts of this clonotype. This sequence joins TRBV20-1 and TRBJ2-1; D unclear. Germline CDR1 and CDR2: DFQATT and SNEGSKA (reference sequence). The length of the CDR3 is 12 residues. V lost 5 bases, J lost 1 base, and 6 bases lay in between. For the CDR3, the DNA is TGCAGTGCTTCGGAATCCTACAATGAGCAGTTCTTC. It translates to CSASESYNEQFF.

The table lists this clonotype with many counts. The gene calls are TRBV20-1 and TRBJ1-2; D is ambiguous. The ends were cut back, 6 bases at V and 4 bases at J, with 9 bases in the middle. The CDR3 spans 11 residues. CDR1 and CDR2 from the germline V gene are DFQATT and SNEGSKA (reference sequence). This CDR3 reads CSATGSYGYTF. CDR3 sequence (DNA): TGCAGTGCCACCGGGTCCTATGGCTACACCTTC.

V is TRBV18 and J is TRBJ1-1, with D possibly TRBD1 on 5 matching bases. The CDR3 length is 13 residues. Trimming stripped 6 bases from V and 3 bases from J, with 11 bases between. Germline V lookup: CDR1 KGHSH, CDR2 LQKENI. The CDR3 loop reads CASSFREDTEAFF. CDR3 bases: TGTGCCAGCTCCTTCAGGGAGGACACTGAAGCTTTCTTT.

CDR3 loop: CASSQRARDTQYF. In nucleotides, the CDR3 is TGTGCCAGTAGCCAGCGGGCCAGAGATACGCAGTATTTT. The rearrangement joins TRBV19 to TRBJ2-3, with D possibly TRBD2 on 6 matching bases. CDR1 LNHDA and CDR2 SQIVND come from the germline V gene (reference sequence). The CDR3 consists of 13 residues. With 6 bases removed from V and 5 bases from J, the gap between germline ends came to 12 bases.

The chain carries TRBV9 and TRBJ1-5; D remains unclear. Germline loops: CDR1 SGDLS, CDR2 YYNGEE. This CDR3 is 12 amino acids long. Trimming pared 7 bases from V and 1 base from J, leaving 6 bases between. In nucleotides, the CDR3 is TGTGCCAGCGGGCTGAGCAATCAGCCCCAGCATTTT. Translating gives CASGLSNQPQHF.

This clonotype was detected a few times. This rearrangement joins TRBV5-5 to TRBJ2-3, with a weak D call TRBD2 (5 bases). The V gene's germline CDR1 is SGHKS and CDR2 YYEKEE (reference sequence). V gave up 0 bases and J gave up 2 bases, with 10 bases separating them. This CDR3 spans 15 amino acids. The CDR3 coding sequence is TGTGCCAGCAGCTTGGTCGGAGGAGCCACAGATACGCAGTATTTT. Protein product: CASSLVGGATDTQYF.

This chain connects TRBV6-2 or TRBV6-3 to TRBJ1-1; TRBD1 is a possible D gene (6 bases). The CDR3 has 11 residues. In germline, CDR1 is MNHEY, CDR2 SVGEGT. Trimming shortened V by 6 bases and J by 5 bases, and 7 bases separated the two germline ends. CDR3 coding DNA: TGTGCCAGCAGGGGGGCTACTGAAGCTTTCTTT. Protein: CASRGATEAFF.

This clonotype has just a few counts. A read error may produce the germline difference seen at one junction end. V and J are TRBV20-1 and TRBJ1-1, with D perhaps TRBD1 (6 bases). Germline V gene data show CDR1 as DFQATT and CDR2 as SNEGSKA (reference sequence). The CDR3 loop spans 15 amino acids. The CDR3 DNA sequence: TGCAGTGCTGGAGACCTAACAGGGTTTATCACTGAAGCTTTCTTT. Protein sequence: CSAGDLTGFITEAFF.

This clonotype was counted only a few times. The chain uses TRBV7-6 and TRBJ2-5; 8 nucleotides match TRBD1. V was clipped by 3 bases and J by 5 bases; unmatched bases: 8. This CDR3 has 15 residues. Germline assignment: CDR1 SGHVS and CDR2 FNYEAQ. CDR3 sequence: CASSFRQGLLETQYF. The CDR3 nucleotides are TGTGCCAGCAGCTTTCGACAGGGGTTGTTGGAGACCCAGTACTTC.

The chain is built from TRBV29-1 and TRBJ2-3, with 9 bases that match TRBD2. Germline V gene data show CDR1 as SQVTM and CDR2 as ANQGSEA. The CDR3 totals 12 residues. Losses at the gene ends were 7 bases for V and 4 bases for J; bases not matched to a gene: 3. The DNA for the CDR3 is TGCAGCGGCGGGGGGGCCGCAGATACGCAGTATTTT. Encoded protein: CSGGGAADTQYF.

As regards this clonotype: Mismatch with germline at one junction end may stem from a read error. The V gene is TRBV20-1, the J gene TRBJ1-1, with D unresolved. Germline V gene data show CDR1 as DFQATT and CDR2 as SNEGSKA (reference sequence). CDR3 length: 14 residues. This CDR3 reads CCASLRRRNTEAFF. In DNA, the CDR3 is TGCTGTGCTAGCCTACGTAGGCGGAACACTGAAGCTTTCTTT.

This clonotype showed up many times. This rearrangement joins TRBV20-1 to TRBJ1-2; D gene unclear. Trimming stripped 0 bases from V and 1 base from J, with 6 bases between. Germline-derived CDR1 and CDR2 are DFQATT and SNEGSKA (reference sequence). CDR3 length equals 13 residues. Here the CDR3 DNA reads TGCAGTGCTAGAGATACATATAACTATGGCTACACCTTC. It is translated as CSARDTYNYGYTF.